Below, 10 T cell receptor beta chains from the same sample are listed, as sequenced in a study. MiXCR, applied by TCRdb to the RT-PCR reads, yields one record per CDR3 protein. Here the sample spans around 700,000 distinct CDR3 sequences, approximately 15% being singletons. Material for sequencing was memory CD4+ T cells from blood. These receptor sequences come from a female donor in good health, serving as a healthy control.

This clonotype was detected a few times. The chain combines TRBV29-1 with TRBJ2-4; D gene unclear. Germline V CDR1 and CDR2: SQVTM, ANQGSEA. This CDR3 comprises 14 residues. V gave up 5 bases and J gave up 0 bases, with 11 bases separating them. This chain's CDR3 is CSVQDGLAKNIQYF. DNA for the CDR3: TGCAGCGTTCAGGACGGGTTAGCCAAAAACATTCAGTACTTC.

CDR3 nucleotides: TGTGCCAGCAGCCGTTTTGATACCGGGGAGCTGTTTTTT. This codes for CASSRFDTGELFF. The rearrangement uses TRBV11-2 and TRBJ2-2; D call uncertain. CDR3 length: 13 amino acids. CDR1 is SGHAT and CDR2 is FQNNGV in the germline V gene. V lost 5 bases and J 5 bases, leaving 9 bases between the germline ends. Supplemented by reference TRBV11-2 and TRBJ2-2, the full variable domain reads EAGVAQSPRYKIIEKRQSVAFWCNPISGHATLYWYQQILGQGPKLLIQFQNNGVVDDSQLPKDRFSAERLKGVDSTLKIQPAKLEDSAVYLCASSRFDTGELFFGEGSRLTVL.

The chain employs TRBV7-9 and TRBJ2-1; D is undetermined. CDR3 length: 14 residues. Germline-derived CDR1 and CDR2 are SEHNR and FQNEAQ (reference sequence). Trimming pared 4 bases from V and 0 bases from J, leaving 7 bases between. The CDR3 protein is CASSSISSYNEQFF. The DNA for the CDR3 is TGTGCCAGCAGCTCAATCAGCTCCTACAATGAGCAGTTCTTC.

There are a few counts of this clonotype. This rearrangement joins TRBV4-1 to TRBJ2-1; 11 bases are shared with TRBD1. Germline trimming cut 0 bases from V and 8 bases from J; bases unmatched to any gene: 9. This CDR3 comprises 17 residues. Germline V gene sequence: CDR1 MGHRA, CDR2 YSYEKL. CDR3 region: CASSQERSDRGPHEQFF. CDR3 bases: TGCGCCAGCAGCCAAGAAAGGTCGGACAGGGGGCCACATGAGCAGTTCTTC.

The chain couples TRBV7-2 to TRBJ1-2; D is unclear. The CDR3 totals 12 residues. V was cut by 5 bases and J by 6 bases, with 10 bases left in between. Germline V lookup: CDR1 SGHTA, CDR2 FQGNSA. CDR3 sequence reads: CASSATVHGYTF. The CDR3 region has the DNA TGTGCCAGCAGCGCGACTGTCCATGGCTACACCTTC.

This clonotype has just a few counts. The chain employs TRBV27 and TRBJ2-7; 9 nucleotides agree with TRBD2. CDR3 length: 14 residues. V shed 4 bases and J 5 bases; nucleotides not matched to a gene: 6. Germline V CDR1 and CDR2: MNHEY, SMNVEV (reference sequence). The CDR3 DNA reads TGTGCCAGCAGTTCCACAGCGGGAGGACACGAGCAGTACTTC. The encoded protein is CASSSTAGGHEQYF.

Here the CDR3 reads CATDRAGDEKLFF. CDR3 nucleotide sequence: TGTGCCACCGACCGGGCGGGAGATGAAAAACTGTTTTTT. The J gene is TRBJ1-4, the V gene TRBV28, with D unresolved. The CDR3 consists of 13 residues. V was pared by 10 bases and J by 6 bases, with 15 bases between. From germline, CDR1 is MDHEN and CDR2 SYDVKM.

CDR3 coding DNA: TGTGCCAGCAGTCTCGTCCTCACTGAAGCTTTCTTT. It yields the protein CASSLVLTEAFF. This chain joins TRBV12-3 or TRBV12-4 and TRBJ1-1; D is uncertain. V lost 5 bases, J lost 4 bases, and 8 bases lay in between. CDR3 length: 12 amino acids.

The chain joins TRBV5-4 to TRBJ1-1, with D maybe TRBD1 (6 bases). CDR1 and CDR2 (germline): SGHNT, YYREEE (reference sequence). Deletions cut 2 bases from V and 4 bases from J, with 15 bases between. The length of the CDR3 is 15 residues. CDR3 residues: CASSFNAGDPTEAFF. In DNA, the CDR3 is TGTGCCAGCAGCTTCAATGCAGGGGACCCCACTGAAGCTTTCTTT.

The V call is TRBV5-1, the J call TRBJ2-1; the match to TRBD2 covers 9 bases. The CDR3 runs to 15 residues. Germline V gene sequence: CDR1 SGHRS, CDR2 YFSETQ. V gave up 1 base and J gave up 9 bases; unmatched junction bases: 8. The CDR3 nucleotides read TGCGCCAGCAGCTTGAATTTAGCGGGAGAACTTGAGCAGTTCTTC. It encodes CASSLNLAGELEQFF.